The 20 T cell receptor beta chains listed next were all sequenced from one sample in a study of naive and memory T cell subsets (dated by TCRdb to about 2017). The receptor library was made with UMI-ligation and nested PCR. The reads were generated on an Illumina MiSeq. An equimolar mix of two oligonucleotides covering both TRBC1 and TRBC2 was used as the beta constant-region primer. Four rounds of PCR were used to amplify ligated cDNA, with nested alpha and beta constant-region primers being used together with the SP2 primer. TCRdb's own reprocessing of the public reads used fastp at Q25 and MiXCR and kept productive beta chains. Each CDR3 protein gets just one entry, which takes the most common genes and DNA from the rows behind it. This sample is represented by about 120,000 distinct CDR3 sequences; roughly 36% of them were singletons. Of the sample, roughly 0.86% is held by the ten largest clones.

Sequences were obtained from central memory CD4+ T cells from blood. The label giving this sample's cell subset or site can be read as: central memory, CD45RA- CD27+. These receptors all come from a human donor in good health.

In this sample, this clonotype turned up a few times. The chain is built from TRBV20-1 and TRBJ1-1; TRBD1 might be the D (5 bases). Between the trimmed V and J ends, which lost 5 bases and 2 bases, there was a span of 9 bases. CDR3 size: 12 residues. CDR1 DFQATT and CDR2 SNEGSKA come from the germline V gene (reference sequence). In nucleotides, the CDR3 is TGCAGTGCTCGGACATCCAACACTGAAGCTTTCTTT. It translates to CSARTSNTEAFF.

The CDR3 nucleotides are TGTGCCAGCTCGTCATCACTAGTGAGGGATGAGCAGTTCTTC. The encoded protein is CASSSSLVRDEQFF. The chain carries TRBV18 and TRBJ2-1; TRBD2 might be the D (5 bases). Trimming left V 6 bases short and J 8 bases short, with 17 bases between. The germline gives CDR1 KGHSH, CDR2 LQKENI. This CDR3 comprises 14 residues.

V and J are TRBV5-1 and TRBJ2-7, with 8 nucleotides matching TRBD1. The CDR3 has 15 amino acids. The V gene end was trimmed by 5 bases and the J gene end by 3 bases; junction bases not matched to a gene: 10. Germline V gene lookup returns CDR1 SGHRS and CDR2 YFSETQ. The CDR3 sequence: CASRPDRVVSYEQYF. The CDR3 DNA reads TGCGCCAGCAGACCGGACAGGGTGGTAAGCTACGAGCAGTACTTC.

V and J are TRBV6-5 and TRBJ2-7; D is undetermined. The germline V gene encodes CDR1 MNHEY and CDR2 SVGAGI. Between the trimmed V and J ends, which lost 2 bases and 0 bases, there was a span of 8 bases. CDR3 length: 14 residues. This CDR3 is CASSYIPISYEQYF. In DNA, the CDR3 is TGTGCCAGCAGTTACATTCCGATCTCCTACGAGCAGTACTTC.

The chain carries TRBV7-2 and TRBJ2-1; D might be TRBD1 (6 bases). Germline V CDR1 and CDR2: SGHTA, FQGNSA. This CDR3 contains 15 residues. V was pared by 1 base and J by 2 bases, with 9 bases between. DNA for the CDR3: TGTGCCAGCAGCTTAGGGACAGTGGCCTACAATGAGCAGTTCTTC. It translates to CASSLGTVAYNEQFF.

This clonotype came up a few times. The gene calls are TRBV5-1 and TRBJ2-1; D is unresolved. The V end lost 0 bases, the J end lost 9 bases, and 19 bases lay between the germline ends. Germline V gene sequence: CDR1 SGHRS, CDR2 YFSETQ. The CDR3 has 16 residues. CDR3 coding DNA: TGCGCCAGCAGCTTGGTTGCGGCCGCCCCTACGGTTGAGCAGTTCTTC. Its translation: CASSLVAAAPTVEQFF.

The chain is built from TRBV5-1 and TRBJ2-5; D is possibly TRBD1 or TRBD2 (5 bases each). Trimming stripped 5 bases from V and 5 bases from J, with 16 bases between. From germline, CDR1 is SGHRS and CDR2 YFSETQ. The CDR3 extends over 14 amino acids. CDR3 coding DNA: TGCGCCAGCAGAAAGGGACGGCCGGAGGAGACCCAGTACTTC. Translated, it gives CASRKGRPEETQYF. Using reference TRBV5-1 and TRBJ2-5 for the parts outside the CDR3, the full variable domain is KAGVTQTPRYLIKTRGQQVTLSCSPISGHRSVSWYQQTPGQGLQFLFEYFSETQRNKGNFPGRFSGRQFSNSRSEMNVSTLELGDSALYLCASRKGRPEETQYFGPGTRLLVL.

The chain uses TRBV20-1 and TRBJ2-7; 16 bases fit TRBD2. CDR3 length equals 15 residues. The V segment lost 6 bases and the J segment 2 bases; nucleotides outside the gene matches: 4. Germline V gene data show CDR1 as DFQATT and CDR2 as SNEGSKA (reference sequence). The CDR3 loop is CSASGLAGGPYEQYF. CDR3 DNA sequence: TGCAGTGCATCGGGACTAGCGGGAGGGCCCTACGAGCAGTACTTC.

The sample holds a few counts of this clonotype. The junction departs from germline at one end; a sequencing error may be responsible. This chain connects TRBV7-7 to TRBJ2-1; D may be TRBD1 (6 bases). The CDR3 is made up of 13 amino acids. The germline V gene has CDR1 SSHAT and CDR2 FNYEAQ (reference sequence). CDR3 sequence (DNA): TGTGCTAGCAGCCGCAGGGGTGGTAATGAGCAGTTCTTC. It encodes CASSRRGGNEQFF.

This clonotype was seen only a few times. V is TRBV29-1 and J is TRBJ2-3; 9 bases agree with TRBD2. The CDR3 consists of 18 residues. The germline V gene has CDR1 SQVTM and CDR2 ANQGSEA. With V trimmed by 6 bases and J by 0 bases, 16 bases remained unmatched. The CDR3 bases are TGCAGCGTACACAACGTAGCGGGAGAGGGGGATAGCACAGATACGCAGTATTTT. Residues: CSVHNVAGEGDSTDTQYF.

This clonotype was observed a handful of times. CDR3 sequence (DNA): TGTGCCAGCAGTTTCTCGACAGGGGAAGGGACCCAGTACTTC. Residues: CASSFSTGEGTQYF. The chain carries TRBV28 and TRBJ2-5; 8 bases match TRBD1. Trimming at V came to 3 bases and at J to 7 bases, leaving 7 bases not matched to a gene. CDR1 MDHEN and CDR2 SYDVKM come from the germline V gene. CDR3 length: 14 amino acids.

In nucleotides, the CDR3 is TGTGCCAGCCGCCCCCAGGGGGGAGTGAAAGATACGCAGTATTTT. It translates to CASRPQGGVKDTQYF. The gene calls are TRBV6-5 and TRBJ2-3; D is possibly TRBD1 (7 bases). CDR1 is MNHEY, CDR2 SVGAGI, per germline. V lost 8 bases and J lost 5, with 20 bases in between. The CDR3 consists of 15 residues.

This sequence joins TRBV3-1 and TRBJ2-5; 9 nucleotides match TRBD2. The V and J ends lost 6 bases and 5 bases, in that order; junction bases with no gene match: 1. The germline V gene encodes CDR1 LGHDT and CDR2 YNNKEL (reference sequence). The CDR3 loop spans 12 amino acids. CDR3 bases: TGTGCCAGCAGAGGACTAGCGGAGACCCAGTACTTC. Translation gives CASRGLAETQYF.

This rearrangement joins TRBV28 to TRBJ1-4; TRBD1 agrees at 7 bases. After removal of 2 bases from V and 7 bases from J, the junction contained 7 bases not matched to a gene. This CDR3 is built from 15 residues. Germline CDR1 MDHEN, CDR2 SYDVKM. The CDR3 DNA reads as TGTGCCAGCAGTTTAGGGGCAGGGGGTCTTGAAAAACTGTTTTTT. Residues: CASSLGAGGLEKLFF.

This chain joins TRBV7-2 and TRBJ2-7; D gene unclear. Germline assignment: CDR1 SGHTA and CDR2 FQGNSA. This CDR3 has 14 residues. Trimming took off 2 bases at V and 3 bases at J, with 11 bases between the two ends. Here the CDR3 reads CASSLLKLGYEQYF. The CDR3 coding sequence is TGTGCCAGCAGCTTATTGAAGCTAGGCTACGAGCAGTACTTC.

In this sample, this clonotype turned up once. V usage is TRBV30 and J usage is TRBJ1-1, with D uncertain. V was pared by 2 bases and J by 1 base, with 8 bases between. This CDR3 region has 13 residues. CDR1 and CDR2 from the germline V gene are GTSNPN and SVGIG (reference sequence). CDR3 protein: CAWSPNWNTEAFF. In DNA, the CDR3 is TGTGCCTGGAGTCCTAACTGGAACACTGAAGCTTTCTTT.

J is TRBJ2-3 and V is TRBV27, with 8 bases aligning to TRBD2. This CDR3 contains 15 residues. CDR1 and CDR2 (germline): MNHEY, SMNVEV (reference sequence). V shed 4 bases and J 5 bases; nucleotides not matched to a gene: 8. The CDR3 DNA is TGTGCCAGCAGTTCCCACGAGGCGGGAGGAGATACGCAGTATTTT. It yields the protein CASSSHEAGGDTQYF.

The CDR3 nucleotides read TGTGCCAGCAGTGGGAGTTCGCCGCGATCGGCCAAAAACATTCAGTACTTC. As protein: CASSGSSPRSAKNIQYF. V usage is TRBV2 and J usage is TRBJ2-4; D gene ambiguous. This CDR3 region has 17 residues. V was cut by 4 bases and J by 1 base, with 17 bases left in between. Germline CDR1 and CDR2: SNHLY and FYNNEI. The complete variable domain, with remaining parts taken from reference TRBV2 and TRBJ2-4, reads EPEVTQTPSHQVTQMGQEVILRCVPISNHLYFYWYRQILGQKVEFLVSFYNNEISEKSEIFDDQFSVERPDGSNFTLKIRSTKLEDSAMYFCASSGSSPRSAKNIQYFGAGTRLSVL.

The chain links TRBV12-3 or TRBV12-4 to TRBJ2-5, with D perhaps assigned TRBD1 or TRBD2 (5 bases each). The CDR3 is made up of 13 amino acids. V was cut by 7 bases and J by 2 bases, with 11 bases left in between. The CDR3 sequence: CASKGTVQETQYF. CDR3 in DNA: TGTGCCAGCAAAGGGACGGTTCAAGAGACCCAGTACTTC.

The chain uses TRBV7-9 and TRBJ2-6; no clear D gene. Between the trimmed V and J ends, which lost 5 bases and 0 bases, there was a span of 8 bases. The CDR3 consists of 15 residues. Germline V lookup: CDR1 SEHNR, CDR2 FQNEAQ (reference sequence). Here the CDR3 DNA reads TGTGCCAGCAGCCCGATGGGCTCTGGGGCCAACGTCCTGACTTTC. This translates into CASSPMGSGANVLTF.